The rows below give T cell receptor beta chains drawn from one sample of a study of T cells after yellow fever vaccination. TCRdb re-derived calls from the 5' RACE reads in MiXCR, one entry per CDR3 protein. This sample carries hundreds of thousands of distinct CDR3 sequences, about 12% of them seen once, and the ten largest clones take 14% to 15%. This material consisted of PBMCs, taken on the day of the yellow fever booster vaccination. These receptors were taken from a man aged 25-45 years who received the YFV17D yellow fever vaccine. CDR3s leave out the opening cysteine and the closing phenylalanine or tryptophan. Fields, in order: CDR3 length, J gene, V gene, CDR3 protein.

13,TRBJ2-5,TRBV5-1,ASSFTPKGRETQY
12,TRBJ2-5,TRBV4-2,ASSQEGGVETQY
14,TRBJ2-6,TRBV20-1,SARVRPSSGANVLT
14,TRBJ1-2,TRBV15,ATSRDSIFRVHGYT
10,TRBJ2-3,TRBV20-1,SARGNWDTQY
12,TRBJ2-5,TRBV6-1,ASLQGQFQETQY
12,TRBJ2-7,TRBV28,ASSLYESSYEQY
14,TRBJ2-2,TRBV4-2,ASSPGVKRNTGELF
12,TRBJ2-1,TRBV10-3,AISESGLDNEQF
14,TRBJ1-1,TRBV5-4,ASSSSYRGVKAEAF
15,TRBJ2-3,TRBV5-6,ASSRLQGWGLTDTQY
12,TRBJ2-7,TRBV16,ASSQGRYSYEQY
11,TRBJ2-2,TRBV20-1,SAKGGTGGELF
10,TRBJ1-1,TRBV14,ASSLYRGEAF
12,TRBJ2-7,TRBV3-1,ASSPSGRGYEQY
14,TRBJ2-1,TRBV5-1,ASAYLSGSSYNEQF
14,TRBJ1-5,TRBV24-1,ATSDSAGASNQPQH
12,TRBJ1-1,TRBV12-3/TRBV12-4,ASSGGRVRTEAF
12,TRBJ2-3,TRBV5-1,ASSFRQGSDTQY
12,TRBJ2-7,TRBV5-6,ASSWGRGSYEQY
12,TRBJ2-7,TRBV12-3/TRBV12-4,ASSFSGGPYEQY
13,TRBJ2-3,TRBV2,ASNRLAVSTDTQY
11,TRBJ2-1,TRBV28,ASSLSGRGEQF
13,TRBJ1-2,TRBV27,ASSLVQGFDYGYT
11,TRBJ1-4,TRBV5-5,ARSLGDSEKLF
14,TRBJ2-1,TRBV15,ATSREPRPPYNEQF
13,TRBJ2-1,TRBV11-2,ASSLASGPYNEQF
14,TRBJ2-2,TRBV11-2,ASSGWNGPITGELF
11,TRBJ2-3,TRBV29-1,SVEDWGSDTQY
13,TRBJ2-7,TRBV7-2,ASSLDPTPGHEQY
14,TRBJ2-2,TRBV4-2,ASSQTGTSGTGELF
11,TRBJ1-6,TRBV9,ASSVVDNSPLH
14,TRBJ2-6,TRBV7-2,ASSLNQAPGANVLT
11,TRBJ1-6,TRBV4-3,ASSQLRGSPLH
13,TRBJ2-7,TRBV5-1,ASSLGWDGAYEQY
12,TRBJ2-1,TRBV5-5,ASSTSPLGNEQF
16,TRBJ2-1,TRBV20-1,SAHITSGRSISYNEQF
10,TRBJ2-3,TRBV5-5,ASSLQFDTQY
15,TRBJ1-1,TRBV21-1,ASSKEGTGQEGPEAF
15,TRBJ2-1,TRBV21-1,ASSNPLRARSYNEQF
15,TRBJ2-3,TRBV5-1,ASKSGFNRGSTDTQY